This T cell receptor beta chain was found in a study of T cells after yellow fever vaccination. Overall study: Fractions containing few cells were prepared with SMART-Seq v4 Ultra Low Input.

Conversion of TCR transcripts into cDNA relied on 5'RACE template switching, which added a universal primer site and UMIs. One entry per CDR3 protein results from TCRdb running MiXCR on the 5' RACE reads. The sample contains about 320,000 distinct CDR3 sequences, 3.5% to 5% of which appear only once. The V gene's germline CDR1 is SQVTM and CDR2 ANQGSEA. V lost 6 bases and J lost 1, with 6 bases in between. The CDR3 has 11 residues. The chain couples TRBV29-1 to TRBJ1-1; D is undetermined. The TCR sequence derives from a man aged 18 to 30 who received the YFV17D yellow fever vaccine. Sequencing was performed on PBMCs, taken 15 days after the yellow fever booster vaccination. CDR3: CSVATNTEAFF. The DNA for the CDR3 is TGCAGCGTCGCGACGAACACTGAAGCTTTCTTT.